This T cell receptor (beta chain) is drawn from a study of PD-1 blockade in classical Hodgkin lymphoma. This CDR3 is built from 14 residues. The V gene's germline CDR1 is SGHRS and CDR2 YFSETQ. Germline trimming cut 0 bases from V and 2 bases from J; bases unmatched to any gene: 1. Profiling relied on immunoSEQ multiplex PCR, and the TCRdb table lists in-frame clones only, not all of them. Of approximately 90,000 clones in the sample, around 90% were seen once. With no exception, relapse followed autologous stem cell transplantation in all patients, and brentuximab vedotin exposure varied. The input for sequencing was peripheral blood mononuclear cells (PBMCs), taken before the second cycle of nivolumab. The rearrangement uses TRBV5-1 and TRBJ1-1; 7 bases align to TRBD1. The sequence derives from a human donor with classical Hodgkin lymphoma. The CDR3 coding sequence is TGCGCCAGCAGCTTGGACAGGGGAAACACTGAAGCTTTCTTT. This translates into CASSLDRGNTEAFF.